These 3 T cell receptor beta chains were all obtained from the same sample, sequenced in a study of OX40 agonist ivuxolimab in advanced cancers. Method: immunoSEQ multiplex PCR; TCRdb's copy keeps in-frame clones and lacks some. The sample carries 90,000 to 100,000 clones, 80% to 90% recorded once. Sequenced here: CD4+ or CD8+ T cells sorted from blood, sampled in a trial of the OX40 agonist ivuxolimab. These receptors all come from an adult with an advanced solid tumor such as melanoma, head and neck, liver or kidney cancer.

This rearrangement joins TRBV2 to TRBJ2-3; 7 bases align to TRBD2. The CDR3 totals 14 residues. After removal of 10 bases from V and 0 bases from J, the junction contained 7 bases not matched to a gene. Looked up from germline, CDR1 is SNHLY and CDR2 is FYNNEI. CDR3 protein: CANKGTISTDTQYF. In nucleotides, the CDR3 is TGTGCCAACAAAGGGACTATAAGCACAGATACGCAGTATTTT.

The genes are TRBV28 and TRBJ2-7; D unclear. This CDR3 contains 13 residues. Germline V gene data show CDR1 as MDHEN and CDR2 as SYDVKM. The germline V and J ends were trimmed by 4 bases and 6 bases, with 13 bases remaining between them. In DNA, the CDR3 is TGTGCCAGCAGTTCTCCCTCTACCGGCGAGCAGTACTTC. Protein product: CASSSPSTGEQYF.

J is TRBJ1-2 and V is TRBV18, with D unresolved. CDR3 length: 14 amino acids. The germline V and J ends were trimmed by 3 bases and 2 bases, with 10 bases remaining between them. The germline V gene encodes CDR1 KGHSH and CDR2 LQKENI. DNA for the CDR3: TGTGCCAGCTCACCGGAGGGCCAGAACTATGGCTACACCTTC. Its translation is CASSPEGQNYGYTF.